A single sample is the source of the 25 T cell receptor beta chains below, sequenced in a study of cytomegalovirus exposure and HLA in healthy donors. 60 Vbeta and 13 Jbeta primers were used in PCR. Produced via immunoSEQ multiplex PCR; TCRdb's table is partial and in-frame only. Among hundreds of thousands of clones listed, approximately 70% were seen once. Sequencing was done on a sample of PBMCs. The source is a female donor in good health and CMV-seronegative.

The chain carries TRBV5-4 and TRBJ2-5; unclear D gene. The DNA end lines up better with TRBJ2-7; the J call may be wrong. There are 14 residues in the CDR3. Germline V gives CDR1 SGHNT, CDR2 YYREEE (reference sequence). The CDR3: CASSLPRTSNEQYF. In DNA, the CDR3 is TGTGCCAGCAGCTTGCCCCGCACGTCCAACGAGCAGTACTTC.

The chain recombines TRBV7-2 with TRBJ2-2; a possible D gene is TRBD2 (5 bases). Germline-derived CDR1 and CDR2 are SGHTA and FQGNSA. The CDR3 spans 15 residues. Trimming left V 1 base short and J 5 bases short, with 11 bases between. The CDR3 DNA reads as TGTGCCAGCAGCTTAGTGGGAGATGGGACCGGGGAGCTGTTTTTT. It translates to CASSLVGDGTGELFF. The full variable domain, its missing parts supplied by reference TRBV7-2 and TRBJ2-2, is GAGVSQSPSNKVTEKGKDVELRCDPISGHTALYWYRQSLGQGLEFLIYFQGNSAPDKSGLPSDRFSAERTGGSVSTLTIQRTQQEDSAVYLCASSLVGDGTGELFFGEGSRLTVL.

This clone was detected only once. The V and J genes are TRBV27 and TRBJ2-1, with a weak D call TRBD1 (5 bases). Per germline, CDR1 MNHEY and CDR2 SMNVEV (reference sequence). The CDR3 consists of 14 residues. The ends were cut back, 6 bases at V and 7 bases at J, with 16 bases in the middle. DNA for the CDR3: TGTGCCAGCAGATTAAGGGGAAATCATAATGAGCAGTTCTTC. It codes for CASRLRGNHNEQFF.

The chain couples TRBV11-1 to TRBJ2-1, with 11 bases that match TRBD2. This CDR3 is built from 15 residues. The V segment lost 5 bases and the J segment 4 bases; nucleotides outside the gene matches: 4. Germline V CDR1 and CDR2: SGHAT, FQDESV (reference sequence). CDR3 in amino acids: CASSGGLAGYNEQFF. The CDR3 coding sequence is TGTGCCAGCAGCGGAGGACTAGCGGGTTACAATGAGCAGTTCTTC.

This sequence joins TRBV18 and TRBJ2-1; D perhaps matches TRBD1 (5 bases). Between the trimmed V and J ends, which lost 3 bases and 10 bases, there was a span of 16 bases. Germline CDR1 is KGHSH and CDR2 is LQKENI. CDR3 length: 14 amino acids. Here the CDR3 reads CASSPKFLQEEQFF. The CDR3 DNA reads as TGTGCCAGCTCACCGAAATTCCTACAGGAAGAGCAGTTCTTC.

The CDR3, as DNA: TGTGCCAGCAGTGAAATGGCGGGGCCCTACGAGCAGTACTTC. Protein: CASSEMAGPYEQYF. This rearrangement joins TRBV6-1 to TRBJ2-5, with D tentatively TRBD2 (6 bases). The DNA matches TRBJ2-7 better at its end, which makes the J call doubtful. Germline-derived CDR1 and CDR2 are MNHNS and SASEGT. CDR3 length: 14 residues.

V and J are TRBV6-1 and TRBJ1-4; 9 nucleotides align to TRBD1. Germline V lookup: CDR1 MNHNS, CDR2 SASEGT. V gave up 7 bases and J gave up 8 bases; unmatched junction bases: 8. This CDR3 has 14 amino acids. CDR3 sequence: CASTYRGHGEKLFF. The CDR3 DNA sequence: TGTGCCAGCACCTACAGGGGGCACGGCGAAAAACTGTTTTTT.

The sample holds a few counts of this clone. The genes are TRBV5-1 and TRBJ1-5; D remains ambiguous. The CDR3 spans 15 residues. Germline CDR1 is SGHRS and CDR2 is YFSETQ. Trimming removed 4 bases from V and 3 bases from J, with 14 bases in between. As DNA, the CDR3 is TGCGCCAGCAGCCCCCTGAGCGGGGACAATCAGCCCCAGCATTTT. Translated, it gives CASSPLSGDNQPQHF.

Concerning this clone itself: A read error may produce the germline difference seen at one junction end. The gene calls are TRBV7-3 and TRBJ2-1; D possibly corresponds to TRBD1 (6 bases). In germline, CDR1 is SGHTA, CDR2 FQGTGA. This CDR3 spans 16 amino acids. In DNA, the CDR3 is TGTACCAGCAGCCCCCCAGGGGCCACAACCTACAATGAGCAGTTCTTC. Protein: CTSSPPGATTYNEQFF.

Concerning this clone: The sample has other DNA sequences that encode this CDR3 too. The V call is TRBV5-1, the J call TRBJ2-7, with a possible D match to TRBD2 (6 bases). Trimming took off 3 bases at V and 0 bases at J, with 7 bases between the two ends. There are 13 residues in the CDR3. Germline V lookup: CDR1 SGHRS, CDR2 YFSETQ. In DNA form, the CDR3 reads TGCGCCAGCAGCTCCGGGAGCTCCTACGAGCAGTACTTC. Translating it yields CASSSGSSYEQYF.

V gene TRBV7-3 combines with J gene TRBJ2-3; TRBD2 matches at 8 bases. Trimming at V came to 2 bases and at J to 6 bases, leaving 7 bases not matched to a gene. Germline V gives CDR1 SGHTA, CDR2 FQGTGA. This CDR3 comprises 15 residues. Here the CDR3 DNA reads TGTGCCAGCAGCTTAGAAGCGGGAGTATTGGATACGCAGTATTTT. Amino acids: CASSLEAGVLDTQYF.

The chain joins TRBV7-2 to TRBJ1-2; weak D call: TRBD1 (6 bases). The ends were cut back, 3 bases at V and 6 bases at J, with 14 bases in the middle. Germline V gene sequence: CDR1 SGHTA, CDR2 FQGNSA. The CDR3 length is 14 residues. This CDR3 reads CASSFWTEMNGYTF. The CDR3 nucleotides read TGTGCCAGCAGCTTCTGGACAGAGATGAATGGCTACACCTTC. Full variable domain (outside the CDR3, taken from reference TRBV7-2 and TRBJ1-2): GAGVSQSPSNKVTEKGKDVELRCDPISGHTALYWYRQSLGQGLEFLIYFQGNSAPDKSGLPSDRFSAERTGGSVSTLTIQRTQQEDSAVYLCASSFWTEMNGYTFGSGTRLTVV.

This clone was observed a few times. V usage is TRBV6-1 and J usage is TRBJ2-7; weak D call: TRBD1 (5 bases). Germline V gene lookup returns CDR1 MNHNS and CDR2 SASEGT. V lost 2 bases, J lost 4 bases, and 18 bases lay in between. The CDR3 extends over 16 amino acids. The CDR3 protein is CASSERWMLGLYEQYF. In DNA form, the CDR3 reads TGTGCCAGCAGTGAAAGGTGGATGCTGGGGCTGTACGAGCAGTACTTC.

This chain joins TRBV19 and TRBJ2-5, with 10 bases matching TRBD2. CDR3 length: 15 amino acids. Germline CDR1 is LNHDA and CDR2 is SQIVND (reference sequence). V shed 4 bases, J shed 11 bases, and the junction held 13 bases outside the gene matches. CDR3 sequence: CASSKGLAVPREQYF. In nucleotides, the CDR3 is TGTGCCAGTAGTAAAGGACTAGCGGTACCTCGGGAGCAGTACTTC.

The chain carries TRBV6-1 and TRBJ2-1; D is uncertain. This CDR3 region has 12 residues. V lost 8 bases to trimming and J lost 5 bases, with 10 bases between them. Germline CDR1 MNHNS, CDR2 SASEGT. This CDR3 is CASPGVDNEQFF. The CDR3 DNA reads TGTGCCAGCCCCGGAGTCGACAATGAGCAGTTCTTC.

This rearrangement joins TRBV28 to TRBJ2-1, with 9 bases identical to TRBD1. Trimming cost V 0 bases and J 7 bases; bases outside gene matches: 4. The CDR3 is 15 amino acids. CDR1 and CDR2 from the germline V gene are MDHEN and SYDVKM. Here the CDR3 reads CASSLWGQGGNEQFF. CDR3 DNA sequence: TGTGCCAGCAGTTTATGGGGACAGGGCGGGAATGAGCAGTTCTTC.

This chain joins TRBV12-5 and TRBJ2-1; 11 bases map to TRBD2. V shed 4 bases, J shed 7 bases, and the junction held 6 bases outside the gene matches. The CDR3 sequence is 15 residues long. The V gene's germline CDR1 is LGHNT and CDR2 FRNRAP. In nucleotides, the CDR3 is TGTGCTAGTGGTTGGGCTAGCGGGAGGTATAATGAGCAGTTCTTC. Residues: CASGWASGRYNEQFF. Complete variable domain (other parts from reference TRBV12-5 and TRBJ2-1): DARVTQTPRHKVTEMGQEVTMRCQPILGHNTVFWYRQTMMQGLELLAYFRNRAPLDDSGMPKDRFSAEMPDATLATLKIQPSEPRDSAVYFCASGWASGRYNEQFFGPGTRLTVL.

In its sample, this clone was seen once. The genes are TRBV9 and TRBJ1-2; D ambiguous. The CDR3 loop spans 12 amino acids. The ends were cut back, 6 bases at V and 4 bases at J, with 10 bases in the middle. Looked up from germline, CDR1 is SGDLS and CDR2 is YYNGEE. CDR3 protein: CASTSESYGYTF. The CDR3 DNA reads TGTGCCAGCACCTCTGAGTCCTATGGCTACACCTTC.

In the case of this clone: The junction shows a germline mismatch at one end, possibly a read error. The chain uses TRBV7-7 and TRBJ2-5, with D perhaps TRBD1 (5 bases). This CDR3 has 13 amino acids. The germline V gene has CDR1 SSHAT and CDR2 FNYEAQ (reference sequence). The chain's CDR3 is CASSFQGSETQYF. CDR3 coding DNA: TGTGCTAGCAGCTTCCAGGGTTCGGAGACCCAGTACTTC.

The chain carries TRBV6-6 and TRBJ1-1, with D unresolved. The germline V and J ends were trimmed by 4 bases and 1 base, with 7 bases remaining between them. The CDR3 has 13 amino acids. CDR1 and CDR2 (germline): MNHNY, SVGAGI (reference sequence). In DNA form, the CDR3 reads TGTGCCAGCAGTTTTGTTCAGAACACTGAAGCTTTCTTT. It yields the protein CASSFVQNTEAFF.

This clone was picked up one time. V and J are TRBV28 and TRBJ1-3, with 7 positions matching TRBD1. V shed 4 bases and J 2 bases; nucleotides not matched to a gene: 11. The CDR3 is 17 amino acids. Germline-derived CDR1 and CDR2 are MDHEN and SYDVKM. The CDR3 loop reads CASSWLEPQGAGNTIYF. CDR3 bases: TGTGCCAGCAGTTGGCTTGAGCCCCAGGGGGCTGGAAACACCATATATTTT. The whole variable domain, remainder taken from reference TRBV28 and TRBJ1-3, is DVKVTQSSRYLVKRTGEKVFLECVQDMDHENMFWYRQDPGLGLRLIYFSYDVKMKEKGDIPEGYSVSREKKERFSLILESASTNQTSMYLCASSWLEPQGAGNTIYFGEGSWLTVV.

There are a few counts of this clone. The rearrangement links TRBV10-3 to TRBJ1-1; TRBD1 matches at 9 bases. This CDR3 has 14 residues. The germline V gene encodes CDR1 ENHRY and CDR2 SYGVKD. The junction had 3 bases not matched to a gene; V was cut back by 6 bases and J by 1 base. The CDR3: CAIRVDRGNTEAFF. The CDR3 nucleotides read TGTGCCATCAGGGTGGACAGGGGGAACACTGAAGCTTTCTTT.

This clone occurred a few times. The chain links TRBV15 to TRBJ2-5; 7 bases are a match to TRBD1. The CDR3 spans 16 residues. The J segment lost 5 bases and the V segment lost 3 bases, leaving 12 bases of the junction unmatched. Germline V gives CDR1 LNHNV, CDR2 YYDKDF (reference sequence). CDR3 DNA: TGTGCCACCAGCAGGGGCATTAAGGGGGCCGGCGAGACCCAGTACTTC. Translated, it gives CATSRGIKGAGETQYF.

This clone was picked up a small number of times. The rearrangement joins TRBV19 to TRBJ1-5, with a possible D match to TRBD1 (6 bases). Germline-derived CDR1 and CDR2 are LNHDA and SQIVND (reference sequence). The CDR3 is made up of 15 amino acids. The germline V and J ends were trimmed by 4 bases and 0 bases, with 10 bases remaining between them. In DNA form, the CDR3 reads TGTGCCAGTAGTACAGGGGATAATAGCAATCAGCCCCAGCATTTT. It codes for CASSTGDNSNQPQHF.

The chain recombines TRBV5-1 with TRBJ2-7; D is uncertain. The CDR3 consists of 13 residues. V lost 1 base and J lost 4, with 9 bases in between. The germline V gene has CDR1 SGHRS and CDR2 YFSETQ. The chain's CDR3 is CASSLLVGYEQYF. The CDR3 DNA follows: TGCGCCAGCAGCTTGCTTGTCGGGTACGAGCAGTACTTC.